The clone carrying this T cell receptor (beta chain) was found a few times. Its antigen is unknown. Between the trimmed V and J ends, which lost 2 bases and 2 bases, there was a span of 15 bases. Germline lookup yields CDR1 LNHNV and CDR2 YYDKDF (reference sequence). CDR3 length: 17 amino acids. One entry per CDR3 protein results from TCRdb running MiXCR on the RT-PCR reads. The data show 400,000 to 550,000 distinct CDR3 sequences, less than 30% seen once. The record originates from a study of response to subunit inactivated influenza vaccine. The study, taken as a whole, reports: Authors suggested seasonal influenza vaccinations each recruit few new T cells.

V gene TRBV15 combines with J gene TRBJ2-2; tentatively, D is TRBD2 (6 bases). This specimen consisted of CD4+ T cells sorted from PBMCs, obtained 5 days after vaccination. This clonotype was obtained from a man aged 50 or older who received an inactivated influenza vaccine. The CDR3 spells CATSRRPGTRNTGELFF. The CDR3 coding sequence is TGTGCCACCAGCAGACGCCCGGGGACTCGAAACACCGGGGAGCTGTTTTTT.